The 30 T cell receptor delta chains reported below all come from one sample, sequenced in a study of gamma-delta T cells after stem cell transplantation. TCRdb re-called the RT-PCR reads with CATT. The data show about 1,300 delta-chain clones, 5.5% seen once. Sequencing used gamma-delta T cells. The receptor set was obtained from a human donor. It is not recorded whose cells these are; they may come from a transplant donor.

For this clone: For this DNA, TCRdb reports the protein of a much larger clone, which diverges at residue 3, most likely from a read error; the protein presented here is translated directly from the DNA. The chain joins TRDV2 to TRDJ1; 7 nucleotides match TRDD3. The CDR3 spans 20 residues. Germline CDR1 and CDR2: GEAIGNYY and EKD. CDR3 sequence: CARDTLRGGYWGTYTDKLIF. CDR3 bases: TGTGCCCGTGACACCCTCCGAGGAGGGTATTGGGGGACGTACACCGATAAACTCATCTTT.

Points on this clone: TCRdb's listed protein matches a much larger clone and diverges from this DNA's translation at residue 5, likely through a read error; the protein shown comes from the DNA. The chain uses TRDV2 and TRDJ1; weak D call: TRDD3 (5 bases). Germline values: CDR1 GEAIGNYY, CDR2 EKD. The ends were cut back, 1 base at V and 3 bases at J, with 26 bases in the middle. The CDR3 sequence is 19 residues long. For the CDR3, the DNA is TGTGCCTGTGACACGCTCTACGATCGGGGGGCCACAGGGCCCGATAAACTCATCTTT. Its translation: CACDTLYDRGATGPDKLIF.

As to this clone: The protein TCRdb lists belongs to a much larger clone and differs from this DNA's translation at residue 3, which points to a read error; the protein shown is made from the DNA. The chain joins TRDV2 to TRDJ1, with 11 bases fitting TRDD3. The CDR3 is 18 amino acids. Germline V lookup: CDR1 GEAIGNYY, CDR2 EKD. The CDR3: CAGDTVGLGDTHTDKLIF. As DNA, the CDR3 is TGTGCCGGTGACACCGTGGGTCTGGGGGATACCCACACCGATAAACTCATCTTT.

This clone appeared a few times. A read error is the likely source, as a far larger clone sits one nucleotide away. Other DNA sequences in the sample encode the same CDR3. V usage is TRDV1 and J usage is TRDJ2; 9 nucleotides align to TRDD3. Germline V CDR1 and CDR2: TSWWSYY, QGS. The CDR3 covers 19 residues. The CDR3 DNA sequence: TGTGCCCTTGGGTGTCGGCTTCCCACCGACTGGGGGACTGAAGCACAACTCTTCTTT. It translates to CALGCRLPTDWGTEAQLFF.

Concerning this clone: The protein recorded in TCRdb matches a much larger clone and deviates from this DNA's translation at residue 15, suggesting a read error; the protein here is obtained by translating the DNA. J is TRDJ1 and V is TRDV2; TRDD3 agrees at 9 bases. Germline-derived CDR1 and CDR2 are GEAIGNYY and EKD. This CDR3 is built from 18 residues. The CDR3, as DNA: TGTGCCTGTGACACCGTGACTGGGGGAGAATCATACACCGATGAACTCATCTTT. Amino acids: CACDTVTGGESYTDELIF.

This chain connects TRDV2 to TRDJ1; 12 bases match TRDD3. The germline V gene has CDR1 GEAIGNYY and CDR2 EKD. This CDR3 region has 21 residues. The V and J ends lost 3 bases and 0 bases, in that order; junction bases with no gene match: 19. CDR3 loop: CACDPLGDTRGKGIYTDKLIF. CDR3 bases: TGTGCCTGTGACCCTCTGGGGGATACGCGTGGGAAAGGGATTTACACCGATAAACTCATCTTT.

This clone was observed a handful of times. The protein given by TCRdb reflects a much larger clone and differs at residue 3 from this DNA's translation, likely from a read error; the protein shown is the DNA's translation. The rearrangement uses TRDV2 and TRDJ1, with unresolved D. The CDR3 has 14 amino acids. Germline lookup yields CDR1 GEAIGNYY and CDR2 EKD. In DNA, the CDR3 is TGTGCCCGTGACACCGTACTTTACACCGATAAACTCATCTTT. Its translation is CARDTVLYTDKLIF.

Concerning this clone itself: This DNA's translation and the protein TCRdb lists, from a much larger clone, do not match at residue 15, likely due to a read error; the protein shown is translated from the DNA. The V gene is TRDV2, the J gene TRDJ1, with 7 bases fitting TRDD3. Germline CDR1 GEAIGNYY, CDR2 EKD. The CDR3 is 20 residues long. V shed 3 bases and J 3 bases; nucleotides not matched to a gene: 24. CDR3 nucleotide sequence: TGTGCCTGTGACCCACTCTCTGGCGGGATACAGGGCGTCAACGCCGATAAACTCATCTTT. Amino acid sequence: CACDPLSGGIQGVNADKLIF.

This clone was detected a few times. TCRdb has a much larger clone's protein, which differs at residue 11 from the translation of this DNA, likely because of a read error; what is shown is the protein translated from the DNA. This chain uses TRDV2 with TRDJ3; TRDD3 is a possible D gene (6 bases). Germline V gives CDR1 GEAIGNYY, CDR2 EKD. The CDR3 covers 18 residues. CDR3 region: CACDTAGEISRDTRQMFF. CDR3 DNA: TGTGCCTGTGACACGGCTGGGGAAATCTCCCGGGACACCCGACAGATGTTTTTC.

Note on this clone: TCRdb lists the protein of a much larger clone for this DNA, which differs at residue 6, so this is likely a read error; the protein given here is translated from the DNA itself. The chain links TRDV2 to TRDJ1, with 9 bases aligning to TRDD3. CDR3 length: 18 amino acids. Per the germline V gene, CDR1 is GEAIGNYY and CDR2 is EKD. Trimming at V came to 0 bases and at J to 0 bases, leaving 10 bases not matched to a gene. Here the CDR3 reads CACDTLTGGESYTDKLIF. CDR3 nucleotides: TGTGCCTGTGACACCCTGACTGGGGGAGAATCATACACCGATAAACTCATCTTT.

The chain employs TRDV2 and TRDJ1, with 13 bases that match TRDD3. V lost 6 bases, J lost 1 base, and 13 bases stayed unmatched. The CDR3 spans 18 residues. CDR1 GEAIGNYY and CDR2 EKD come from the germline V gene. CDR3 DNA: TGTGCCTGTTCCCAACTGGGGGATACGACCAAGTCCACCGATAAACTCATCTTT. It specifies CACSQLGDTTKSTDKLIF.

This clone was detected a few times. A single base is all that separates this from a far larger clone, so a read error is likely. The chain recombines TRDV2 with TRDJ1; TRDD3 agrees at 7 bases. This CDR3 contains 20 residues. Germline V gene sequence: CDR1 GEAIGNYY, CDR2 EKD. The CDR3 nucleotides are TGTGCCTGTGACCCACTCTCTGGCGGGATACAGGGCGTCAACACCGATACACTCATCTTT. It translates to CACDPLSGGIQGVNTDTLIF.

This clone ranks as medium-sized. This sample also contains other DNA sequences that code for the same CDR3. This chain links TRDV1 with TRDJ1; TRDD2 aligns across 8 bases. The germline V gene encodes CDR1 TSWWSYY and CDR2 QGS. The CDR3 runs to 18 residues. V gave up 5 bases and J gave up 3 bases; unmatched junction bases: 17. In DNA, the CDR3 is TGTGCTCTTGGGATACAGCTTCCTACTTCGATACAATCCGATAAACTCATCTTT. It yields the protein CALGIQLPTSIQSDKLIF.

To note about this clone: A read error likely explains this, since a far larger clone differs by one base. The same CDR3 arises from other DNA sequences in this sample as well. CDR3 bases: TGTGCCTGTGACACCGTACCTCATACTGGGGGATACGGTGGGCTCGATAAGCTCATCTTT. Translated: CACDTVPHTGGYGGLDKLIF. The V gene is TRDV2, the J gene TRDJ1, with TRDD3 identical over 13 bases. The CDR3 is made up of 20 amino acids. CDR1 and CDR2 (germline): GEAIGNYY, EKD.

This clone has just a few counts. The chain has TRDV2 and TRDJ1, with D tentatively TRDD3 (6 bases). Germline V gene sequence: CDR1 GEAIGNYY, CDR2 EKD. Trimming removed 0 bases at V and 0 bases at J, with 16 bases between. This CDR3 is built from 17 residues. CDR3 protein: CACDTVGGAAYTDKLIF. The CDR3 DNA reads TGTGCCTGTGACACCGTGGGGGGGGCAGCATACACCGATAAACTCATCTTT.

With regard to this clone: Translating this DNA gives a protein that differs at residue 7 from the TCRdb one, which belongs to a much larger clone; a read error is likely, and the protein shown is this translation. The chain recombines TRDV2 with TRDJ1; D possibly corresponds to TRDD3 (6 bases). Germline V gives CDR1 GEAIGNYY, CDR2 EKD. This CDR3 region has 18 residues. Trimming cost V 3 bases and J 0 bases, with 22 bases left between them. The CDR3 DNA reads TGTGCCTGTGACCCCTTACCGGGGGACAGGAAGTACACCGATAAACTCATCTTT. Protein: CACDPLPGDRKYTDKLIF.

This chain joins TRDV2 and TRDJ3; a possible D gene is TRDD3 (6 bases). Germline loops: CDR1 GEAIGNYY, CDR2 EKD. This CDR3 has 21 residues. V was clipped by 1 base and J by 1 base, with 22 bases between them. The CDR3 region is CACDTVAGDPSGSWDTRQMFF. DNA of the CDR3: TGTGCCTGTGACACGGTAGCTGGGGATCCATCAGGGTCCTGGGACACCCGACAGATGTTTTTC.

To note about this clone: The TCRdb record carries a much larger clone's protein, which differs from this DNA's translation at residue 12; a read error is the likely cause, and the protein listed here is the DNA translation. The chain has TRDV2 and TRDJ1; the match to TRDD3 covers 11 bases. Trimming took 4 bases from V and 4 from J; bases not matched to a gene: 13. The CDR3 sequence is 17 residues long. Germline values: CDR1 GEAIGNYY, CDR2 EKD. The CDR3 nucleotides are TGTGCCTGTGAGGGCCTCGGTGGGGGATACGCAGACGATAAACTCATCTTT. Translating it yields CACEGLGGGYADDKLIF.

Comments on this clone: This probably arose from a read error, given a far larger clone one base away. J is TRDJ1 and V is TRDV2; TRDD3 agrees at 13 bases. CDR1 is GEAIGNYY and CDR2 is EKD in the germline V gene. The V segment lost 0 bases and the J segment 2 bases; nucleotides outside the gene matches: 29. The CDR3 spans 25 residues. This CDR3 is CACDTVPASLTGGYAFRVETDKLIF. CDR3 DNA sequence: TGTGCCTGTGACACCGTTCCTGCGAGCCTTACTGGGGGATACGCGTTCCGTGTAGAGACCGATAAACTCATCTTT.

This clone was detected a few times. With a far larger clone one base away, a read error is the likely cause. In the same sample, other DNA sequences code for this CDR3. V is TRDV2 and J is TRDJ1; 10 nucleotides agree with TRDD3. The V and J ends lost 4 bases and 4 bases, in that order; junction bases with no gene match: 14. There are 17 residues in the CDR3. Germline V gene lookup returns CDR1 GEAIGNYY and CDR2 EKD. The CDR3 DNA reads as TGTGCCTGTGAGGGCCTCGGCGGGGGATACGCAAACGATAAACTCATCTTT. It specifies CACEGLGGGYANDKLIF.

A word on this clone: This likely stems from a read error, as it lies one base from a far larger clone. Other DNA sequences from this sample encode an identical CDR3 as well. The genes are TRDV2 and TRDJ1, with 7 bases lining up with TRDD3. This CDR3 has 18 amino acids. Germline V gene sequence: CDR1 GEAIGNYY, CDR2 EKD. The CDR3 DNA is TGTGCCTGTGACACCGTGTTGGGGGACAAGAGATACACCGACAAACTCATCTTT. The encoded protein is CACDTVLGDKRYTDKLIF.

There are a few counts of this clone. The amino acid sequence in TCRdb belongs to a much larger clone and departs from this DNA's translation at residue 7, likely a sequencing read error; the sequence shown is translated from the DNA. The chain combines TRDV2 with TRDJ3; D not resolved. Germline V lookup: CDR1 GEAIGNYY, CDR2 EKD. With 0 bases removed from V and 0 bases from J, the gap between germline ends came to 14 bases. This CDR3 is built from 19 residues. CDR3 residues: CACDTAPGQASWDTRQMFF. The CDR3 nucleotides are TGTGCCTGTGACACCGCGCCCGGTCAGGCCTCCTGGGACACCCGACAGATGTTTTTC.

The table lists this clone with a few counts. One base separates it from a far larger clone, so it is likely a read error. The gene calls are TRDV2 and TRDJ1, with 13 bases matching TRDD3. Germline lookup yields CDR1 GEAIGNYY and CDR2 EKD. The CDR3 covers 25 residues. Trimming cost V 0 bases and J 2 bases; bases outside gene matches: 29. The CDR3 loop is CACDTVPTSLTGGYALRVETDKLIF. For the CDR3, the DNA is TGTGCCTGTGACACCGTTCCTACGAGCCTTACTGGGGGATACGCGCTCCGTGTAGAGACCGATAAACTCATCTTT.

This clone was detected only a few times. A far larger clone is only one base removed, so a read error is likely. The J gene is TRDJ1, the V gene TRDV2; D not resolved. The CDR3 covers 13 residues. CDR1 is GEAIGNYY and CDR2 is EKD in the germline V gene. The ends were cut back, 0 bases at V and 4 bases at J, with 8 bases in the middle. The CDR3 bases are TGTGCCTGTGACACCCTTTCCGACGATAAACTCATCTTT. It encodes CACDTLSDDKLIF.

This clone was seen a few times. The translation of this DNA and the TCRdb protein of a much larger clone differ at residue 12, probably owing to a read error; the protein shown here is translated from the DNA. The genes are TRDV2 and TRDJ1, with TRDD3 identical over 9 bases. J was trimmed by 9 bases and V by 0 bases; bases with no gene match: 16. The CDR3 loop spans 17 amino acids. Germline loops: CDR1 GEAIGNYY, CDR2 EKD. CDR3 nucleotides: TGTGCCTGTGACACCTTAAGAAAGCTGGGGGATGGGGGTGAACTCATCTTT. Its protein is CACDTLRKLGDGGELIF.

By share, this clone counts as hyperexpanded (1% or more). This same CDR3 is encoded by further DNA sequences in the sample. The genes are TRDV1 and TRDJ1; D may correspond to TRDD2 or TRDD3 (7 bases each). CDR3 size: 16 residues. CDR1 is TSWWSYY and CDR2 is QGS in the germline V gene. Trimming removed 4 bases at V and 5 bases at J, with 20 bases between. CDR3 sequence reads: CALGAFLLGPTDKLIF. DNA for the CDR3: TGTGCTCTTGGGGCATTCCTACTGGGGCCTACGGATAAACTCATCTTT.

The table lists this clone with a few counts. TCRdb's protein for this DNA is that of a much larger clone and differs from the translation at residue 8, likely a read error; the protein shown is the DNA translation. This chain uses TRDV2 with TRDJ1; 8 bases match TRDD3. J was trimmed by 2 bases and V by 3 bases; bases with no gene match: 7. This CDR3 has 15 amino acids. Germline V lookup: CDR1 GEAIGNYY, CDR2 EKD. The CDR3 loop reads CACDLLGAQTDKLIF. In nucleotides, the CDR3 is TGTGCCTGTGACTTACTGGGGGCGCAAACCGATAAACTCATCTTT.

This clone has just a few counts. One base separates it from a far larger clone, so it is likely a read error. Other DNA variants within this sample encode the same CDR3. J is TRDJ1 and V is TRDV2; 8 bases fit TRDD3. The CDR3 spans 15 residues. Germline assignment: CDR1 GEAIGNYY and CDR2 EKD. After removal of 3 bases from V and 3 bases from J, the junction contained 8 bases not matched to a gene. CDR3 nucleotide sequence: TGTGCCTGTGACCGTCTGGGGGACTCCGCCGATAAACTCATCTTT. Amino acid sequence: CACDRLGDSADKLIF.

This clone was detected a few times. A far larger clone is a single base away, which makes a read error likely. The identical CDR3 is also encoded by other nucleotide sequences in the sample. V gene TRDV2 combines with J gene TRDJ1, with 8 bases identical to TRDD3. The CDR3 runs 18 residues. Germline V gives CDR1 GEAIGNYY, CDR2 EKD. The CDR3 sequence: CACDTIRGAGGDTDKLIF. DNA for the CDR3: TGTGCCTGTGATACTATCCGCGGGGCTGGGGGAGACACCGATAAGCTCATCTTT.

This clone was detected only a few times. The V call is TRDV1, the J call TRDJ1; 7 bases agree with TRDD2. CDR1 is TSWWSYY, CDR2 QGS, per germline. The CDR3 runs to 20 residues. With V trimmed by 4 bases and J by 0 bases, 20 bases remained unmatched. In DNA form, the CDR3 reads TGTGCTCTTGGGGGCCTTTCCCTTCCCCCCTTCCTCGAGTACACCGATAAACTCATCTTT. Translation: CALGGLSLPPFLEYTDKLIF.